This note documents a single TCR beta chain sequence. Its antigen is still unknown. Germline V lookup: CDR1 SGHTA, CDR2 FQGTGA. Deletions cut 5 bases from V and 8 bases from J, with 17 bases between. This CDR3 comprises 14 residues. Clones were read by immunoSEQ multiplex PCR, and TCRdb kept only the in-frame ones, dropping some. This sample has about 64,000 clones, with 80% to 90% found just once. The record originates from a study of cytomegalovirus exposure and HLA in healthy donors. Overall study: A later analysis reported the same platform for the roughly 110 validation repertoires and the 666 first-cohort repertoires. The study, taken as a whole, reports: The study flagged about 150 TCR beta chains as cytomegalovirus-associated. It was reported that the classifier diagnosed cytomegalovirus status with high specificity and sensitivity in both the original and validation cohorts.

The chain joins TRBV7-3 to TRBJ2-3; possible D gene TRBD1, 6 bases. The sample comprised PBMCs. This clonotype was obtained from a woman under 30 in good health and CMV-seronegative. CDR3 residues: CASSPERIRGTQYF. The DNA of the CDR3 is TGTGCCAGCAGCCCAGAGCGGATCAGGGGTACGCAGTATTTT.